This T cell receptor (beta chain) was identified in a study of blood T cell repertoires in COVID-19. Overall study: From T cells, B-cell-depleted T cells, or PBMCs came the material, which was cDNA or gDNA.

In the original analysis: Reference gene primer amplification gave nucleated cell count estimates. Assay: immunoSEQ multiplex PCR; the TCRdb copy retains only in-frame clones and omits some. V and J calls and clone size are copied from that table; D and trimming were computed from the DNA. The sample carries roughly 88,000 clones, around three quarters recorded once. The CDR3 sequence is 13 residues long. Losses at the gene ends were 4 bases for V and 7 bases for J; bases not matched to a gene: 10. Germline V CDR1 and CDR2: SQVTM, ANQGSEA. The TCR was taken from a woman aged 60-70 years in a cohort sampled during active or convalescent COVID-19. The sample consisted of peripheral blood. V is TRBV29-1 and J is TRBJ2-7; 7 positions match TRBD1. CDR3 DNA sequence: TGCAGCGTTGCGCCACAGGGGTCGGGTGAGCAGTACTTC. Amino acid sequence: CSVAPQGSGEQYF.